What follows are 22 T cell receptor beta chains derived from one specimen sequenced in a study of blood T cell repertoires in COVID-19 (dated by TCRdb to 2018 to 2020). The library was produced with the immunoSEQ multiplex PCR assay. Here the immuneACCESS table is served through TCRdb, limited to in-frame sequences with V and J called. Missing clones are a known gap in these copies; in checked studies unresolved V genes cover under half, and the rest lacks a known reason. Here the sample has around 110,000 clones; roughly 83% occur a single time. The ten largest make up 0.83% of the sample. The specimen was peripheral blood. These receptors all stem from a woman between 65 and 79 years old with acute or convalescent COVID-19.

The V gene is TRBV24-1, the J gene TRBJ2-3, with D perhaps matching TRBD2 (5 bases). V gave up 2 bases and J gave up 6 bases, with 17 bases separating them. This CDR3 is built from 16 residues. The germline V gene has CDR1 KGHDR and CDR2 SFDVKD. CDR3 in DNA: TGTGCCACCAGTGATTACCCTCAAAGGGAGTGGGATACGCAGTATTTT. It codes for CATSDYPQREWDTQYF.

This clone is a singleton in its sample. This rearrangement joins TRBV6-5 to TRBJ2-2, with D perhaps matching TRBD2 (5 bases). Germline loops: CDR1 MNHEY, CDR2 SVGAGI. Trimming removed 4 bases from V and 6 bases from J, with 6 bases in between. The CDR3 has 12 amino acids. CDR3 bases: TGTGCCAGCAGTTCACTAGCCGGGGAGCTGTTTTTT. This encodes CASSSLAGELFF.

This rearrangement joins TRBV9 to TRBJ2-7; maybe TRBD2 (6 bases). The CDR3 runs 15 residues. V dropped 7 bases and J dropped 6 bases, with 23 bases sitting between them. The germline CDR1 and CDR2 sequences are SGDLS and YYNGEE. CDR3: CASAPEGRQGGEQYF. The CDR3 DNA sequence: TGTGCCAGCGCCCCAGAGGGGAGGCAAGGTGGCGAGCAGTACTTC. The variable domain in full, with the rest retrieved from reference TRBV9 and TRBJ2-7, is DSGVTQTPKHLITATGQRVTLRCSPRSGDLSVYWYQQSLDQGLQFLIQYYNGEERAKGNILERFSAQQFPDLHSELNLSSLELGDSALYFCASAPEGRQGGEQYFGPGTRLTVT.

In DNA form, the CDR3 reads TGTGCCAGCTCACCCCTCCGATCTTCCGGGACAGGATCAGAGACCCAGTACTTC. Its protein is CASSPLRSSGTGSETQYF. This chain uses TRBV18 with TRBJ2-5, with 8 bases that match TRBD1. V shed 3 bases, J shed 4 bases, and the junction held 16 bases outside the gene matches. CDR1 is KGHSH and CDR2 is LQKENI in the germline V gene. CDR3 length: 18 residues.

V usage is TRBV2 and J usage is TRBJ1-1; 8 positions match TRBD1. Germline values: CDR1 SNHLY, CDR2 FYNNEI. This CDR3 comprises 15 residues. The J segment lost 2 bases and the V segment lost 7 bases, leaving 9 bases of the junction unmatched. CDR3 in amino acids: CASIQNRGVNTEAFF. CDR3 nucleotides: TGTGCCAGCATTCAGAACAGGGGGGTCAACACTGAAGCTTTCTTT.

The V gene is TRBV2, the J gene TRBJ1-1; 8 bases map to TRBD1. Germline assignment: CDR1 SNHLY and CDR2 FYNNEI. This CDR3 spans 16 amino acids. V shed 4 bases and J 0 bases; nucleotides not matched to a gene: 7. The CDR3 sequence: CASSAPAQGVNTEAFF. The CDR3 DNA follows: TGTGCCAGCAGTGCCCCGGCACAGGGGGTGAACACTGAAGCTTTCTTT.

This clone was seen a few times. The chain links TRBV2 to TRBJ1-4, with unresolved D. Between the trimmed V and J ends, which lost 6 bases and 7 bases, there was a span of 15 bases. Germline CDR1 and CDR2: SNHLY and FYNNEI. The CDR3 sequence is 14 residues long. Here the CDR3 DNA reads TGTGCCAGCAGGACGGGTCCAGGAGGTGAAAAACTGTTTTTT. Amino acids: CASRTGPGGEKLFF.

In regard to this clone: Other DNA sequences in the same sample also yield this CDR3. The chain has TRBV5-1 and TRBJ1-1; D is unclear. V dropped 0 bases and J dropped 1 base, with 10 bases sitting between them. This CDR3 is built from 15 residues. CDR1 and CDR2 (germline): SGHRS, YFSETQ. The CDR3 protein is CASSLETLKNTEAFF. In nucleotides, the CDR3 is TGCGCCAGCAGCTTGGAGACATTGAAGAACACTGAAGCTTTCTTT.

The rearrangement uses TRBV5-8 and TRBJ1-2; D is ambiguous. In germline, CDR1 is SGHTS, CDR2 YDEGEE. The CDR3 extends over 16 amino acids. The V end was cut by 4 bases, the J end by 8 bases, with 24 bases between. This chain's CDR3 is CASSDPGFTGARGYTF. CDR3 coding DNA: TGTGCCAGCAGCGACCCTGGGTTTACGGGAGCTCGCGGCTACACCTTC.

This chain links TRBV11-3 with TRBJ2-7, with 10 nucleotides matching TRBD1. Trimming at V came to 3 bases and at J to 5 bases, leaving 10 bases not matched to a gene. CDR1 is SGHNT and CDR2 is YENEEA in the germline V gene. This CDR3 is 16 amino acids long. CDR3 sequence reads: CASSFAGTGDIDEQYF. The CDR3 coding sequence is TGTGCCAGCAGCTTTGCGGGGACAGGGGATATCGACGAGCAGTACTTC.

The V and J genes are TRBV4-1 and TRBJ1-6, with D hard to call. V was clipped by 1 base and J by 7 bases, with 8 bases between them. The V gene's germline CDR1 is MGHRA and CDR2 YSYEKL. This CDR3 has 14 residues. CDR3 amino acids: CASSQGLINSPLHF. The CDR3 bases are TGCGCCAGCAGCCAAGGACTGATCAATTCACCCCTCCACTTT.

The chain recombines TRBV5-6 with TRBJ2-5; TRBD1 matches at 8 bases. V trimming: 7 bases; J trimming: 8 bases; junction bases outside the gene matches: 13. Germline CDR1 is SGHDT and CDR2 is YYEEEE. The CDR3 spans 14 residues. DNA for the CDR3: TGTGCCAGCTGTCCACGGGACAGGAGGGGAACCCAGTACTTC. Residues: CASCPRDRRGTQYF.

This chain connects TRBV29-1 to TRBJ1-1, with a possible D match to TRBD1 (6 bases). The length of the CDR3 is 14 residues. Trimming pared 5 bases from V and 1 base from J, leaving 14 bases between. Per germline, CDR1 SQVTM and CDR2 ANQGSEA. The CDR3 nucleotides read TGCAGCGTTAAAAACCCAGGGGAGAACACTGAAGCTTTCTTT. Encoded protein: CSVKNPGENTEAFF.

V usage is TRBV28 and J usage is TRBJ1-3; 8 bases map to TRBD1. The J segment lost 0 bases and the V segment lost 6 bases, leaving 4 bases of the junction unmatched. The CDR3 is 15 amino acids. Looked up from germline, CDR1 is MDHEN and CDR2 is SYDVKM. The CDR3 nucleotides read TGTGCCAGCAGCCGTACAGGGGGCTCTGGAAACACCATATATTTT. It codes for CASSRTGGSGNTIYF.

The CDR3 spells CASSPDRDTYNEQFF. In DNA, the CDR3 is TGTGCCAGCAGCCCAGACAGGGACACCTACAATGAGCAGTTCTTC. The chain couples TRBV7-7 to TRBJ2-1, with TRBD1 identical over 7 bases. Germline CDR1 and CDR2: SSHAT and FNYEAQ (reference sequence). The CDR3 consists of 15 residues. The V segment lost 5 bases and the J segment 2 bases; nucleotides outside the gene matches: 6.

The chain links TRBV13 to TRBJ2-7; D not resolved. The CDR3 runs to 13 residues. Between the trimmed V and J ends, which lost 5 bases and 7 bases, there was a span of 15 bases. Looked up from germline, CDR1 is PRHDT and CDR2 is FYEKMQ (reference sequence). The CDR3 sequence: CASSPSLGGEQYF. The CDR3 DNA reads as TGTGCCAGCAGCCCAAGTCTAGGCGGTGAGCAGTACTTC. The full variable domain, completed using reference TRBV13 and TRBJ2-7, is AAGVIQSPRHLIKEKRETATLKCYPIPRHDTVYWYQQGPGQDPQFLISFYEKMQSDKGSIPDRFSAQQFSDYHSELNMSSLELGDSALYFCASSPSLGGEQYFGPGTRLTVT.

This chain connects TRBV18 to TRBJ1-1, with unresolved D. The V end lost 8 bases, the J end lost 1 base, and 11 bases lay between the germline ends. Germline V CDR1 and CDR2: KGHSH, LQKENI. CDR3 length equals 13 residues. CDR3 sequence reads: CASHGEANTEAFF. The CDR3 nucleotides read TGTGCCAGCCACGGGGAGGCGAACACTGAAGCTTTCTTT.

V usage is TRBV19 and J usage is TRBJ2-2, with a possible D match to TRBD1 (5 bases). The CDR3 loop spans 14 amino acids. Trimming pared 9 bases from V and 4 bases from J, leaving 15 bases between. From germline, CDR1 is LNHDA and CDR2 SQIVND (reference sequence). CDR3: CASRTGPGTGELFF. In nucleotides, the CDR3 is TGTGCCAGCCGTACAGGTCCGGGCACCGGGGAGCTGTTTTTT.

The V call is TRBV6-5, the J call TRBJ1-1, with 7 bases that match TRBD1. The germline gives CDR1 MNHEY, CDR2 SVGAGI. The CDR3 spans 15 residues. Losses at the gene ends were 2 bases for V and 1 base for J; bases not matched to a gene: 4. Written as DNA, the CDR3 is TGTGCCAGCAGTTACGTGCAGGGGGGGAACACTGAAGCTTTCTTT. Amino acid sequence: CASSYVQGGNTEAFF.

The genes are TRBV11-2 and TRBJ2-1; 9 bases line up with TRBD2. From germline, CDR1 is SGHAT and CDR2 FQNNGV. J was trimmed by 7 bases and V by 3 bases; bases with no gene match: 7. CDR3 size: 15 residues. The CDR3 region has the DNA TGTGCCAGCAGCTTCTATAGCGGGGGAGAGAATGAGCAGTTCTTC. It is translated as CASSFYSGGENEQFF.

The chain has TRBV9 and TRBJ2-7; D perhaps matches TRBD2 (6 bases). The CDR3 has 13 residues. From germline, CDR1 is SGDLS and CDR2 YYNGEE. V shed 3 bases and J shed 4 bases, with 11 bases lying between them. Written as DNA, the CDR3 is TGTGCCAGCAGCGAGGTTGGGGGGTACGAGCAGTACTTC. The encoded protein is CASSEVGGYEQYF.

The rearrangement links TRBV28 to TRBJ1-2; 9 bases are a match to TRBD1. The CDR3 runs 17 residues. V was clipped by 1 base and J by 4 bases; unmatched bases: 10. Germline values: CDR1 MDHEN, CDR2 SYDVKM. The CDR3 spells CASSLLSNRGQGYGYTF. The CDR3 DNA reads TGTGCCAGCAGTTTATTGTCTAACAGGGGGCAGGGCTATGGCTACACCTTC.